This is a list of T cell receptor beta chains from one sample in a study of OX40 agonist ivuxolimab in advanced cancers. Only in-frame clones appear in the TCRdb table, and some are missing; sequencing was by immunoSEQ multiplex PCR. The sample contains approximately 98,000 clones, 70% to 85% of which appear only once. The specimen was CD4+ or CD8+ T cells sorted from blood, collected in a trial of the OX40 agonist ivuxolimab. These TCRs come from an adult with an advanced solid tumor such as melanoma, head and neck, liver or kidney cancer. Each CDR3 is given with its conserved first and last residue. D genes are given only for firm matches. Some rows have no size entry. The others give once, few or many, or a class for an expanded clone.

d_call j_call v_call clone_size cdr3_aa cdr3_nt
. TRBJ1-4 TRBV9 . CASSVAPVSGEKLFF TGTGCCAGCAGCGTGGCCCCAGTCAGCGGTGAAAAACTGTTTTTT
. TRBJ1-2 TRBV10-3 . CAIRDSNYGYTF TGTGCCATCAGGGACAGTAACTATGGCTACACCTTC
. TRBJ1-5 TRBV6-5 . CASRQPNQPQHF TGTGCCAGCCGACAGCCCAATCAGCCCCAGCATTTT
. TRBJ2-1 TRBV7-8 . CASSPPTGEQFF TGTGCCAGCAGCCCCCCTACGGGTGAGCAGTTCTTC
. TRBJ2-5 TRBV7-2 . CASSSGQQETQYF TGTGCCAGCAGCTCCGGGCAGCAAGAGACCCAGTACTTC
TRBD1 TRBJ2-2 TRBV9 . CASSGTGGTGELFF TGTGCCAGCAGCGGGACAGGGGGCACCGGGGAGCTGTTTTTT
TRBD1 TRBJ2-5 TRBV18 . CASSPRSQGEETQYF TGTGCCAGCTCACCACGGTCGCAGGGGGAAGAGACCCAGTACTTC
. TRBJ2-7 TRBV5-1 . CASSLGIEQYF TGCGCCAGCAGCTTGGGGATCGAGCAGTACTTC
. TRBJ2-1 TRBV19 . CASRDPSPPYNEQFF TGTGCCAGTAGGGATCCCTCGCCACCCTACAATGAGCAGTTCTTC
TRBD2 TRBJ2-3 TRBV10-3 once CAITSGGPSGDTQYF TGTGCCATCACAAGCGGGGGGCCCAGTGGGGATACGCAGTATTTT
. TRBJ1-5 TRBV10-3 few CAISAEINQPQHF TGTGCCATCAGTGCGGAGATCAATCAGCCCCAGCATTTT
. TRBJ2-1 TRBV6-1 . CASSEGNEQFF TGTGCCAGCAGTGAAGGGAATGAGCAGTTCTTC
TRBD1 TRBJ1-2 TRBV6-5 . CASSYQGQGGGYTF TGTGCCAGCAGTTACCAGGGACAGGGAGGTGGCTACACCTTC
. TRBJ2-5 TRBV7-8 . CASSLGQQETQYF TGTGCCAGCAGCTTGGGGCAACAAGAGACCCAGTACTTC
. TRBJ2-7 TRBV25-1 . CASSVGGGWNEQYF TGTGCCAGCAGTGTAGGAGGGGGTTGGAACGAGCAGTACTTC
. TRBJ1-5 TRBV7-8 . CASSPLGRNQPQHF TGTGCCAGCAGCCCACTGGGACGCAATCAGCCCCAGCATTTT
TRBD1 TRBJ1-6 TRBV28 . CASSLSTGRERYSPLHF TGTGCCAGCAGTTTATCGACAGGGCGCGAAAGGTATTCACCCCTCCACTTT
. TRBJ2-7 TRBV6-5 . CASSTRQGGYEQYF TGTGCCAGCAGTACCCGACAGGGAGGCTACGAGCAGTACTTC
. TRBJ1-3 TRBV10-3 once CAISGVSGNTIYF TGTGCCATCAGTGGGGTATCCGGAAACACCATATATTTT
. TRBJ1-4 TRBV5-1 . CASSLEVAGTNEKLFF TGCGCCAGCAGCTTGGAAGTCGCGGGGACTAATGAAAAACTGTTTTTT
TRBD1 TRBJ1-5 TRBV4-2 . CASSRISGGEAQPQHF TGTGCCAGCAGCCGGATCTCAGGGGGTGAGGCTCAGCCCCAGCATTTT
. TRBJ1-1 TRBV30 . CALGSYTEAFF TGTGCCCTGGGGTCCTACACTGAAGCTTTCTTT
. TRBJ1-2 TRBV6-1 . CASSETGMSYGYTF TGTGCCAGCAGTGAAACAGGGATGAGCTATGGCTACACCTTC
. TRBJ2-7 TRBV19 . CASNRDPRGREQYF TGTGCCAGTAACCGGGACCCCCGAGGACGGGAGCAGTACTTC
. TRBJ1-1 TRBV9 . CASSARTGRGTEAFF TGTGCCAGCAGCGCCCGTACAGGGCGGGGGACTGAAGCTTTCTTT
TRBD2 TRBJ2-2 TRBV9 . CASSVEAGGTGELFF TGTGCCAGCAGCGTAGAGGCGGGGGGAACCGGGGAGCTGTTTTTT
TRBD1 TRBJ1-1 TRBV9 . CASSPRDRVGRDHTEAFF TGTGCCAGCAGCCCGAGGGACAGGGTGGGAAGAGATCACACTGAAGCTTTCTTT
. TRBJ1-2 TRBV21-1 . CASSKVVTGSGGYTF TGTGCCAGCAGCAAAGTGGTGACAGGGTCGGGTGGCTACACCTTC
. TRBJ1-2 TRBV7-9 . CASSPSTGSRYGYTF TGTGCCAGCAGCCCTAGTACGGGGAGTAGATACGGCTACACCTTC
TRBD2 TRBJ2-3 TRBV7-8 . CASSPRLGGGSTTDTQYF TGTGCCAGCAGCCCGCGGTTGGGGGGAGGGAGTACAACAGATACGCAGTATTTT
. TRBJ1-2 TRBV10-2 . CASSDIGGVYGYTF TGCGCCAGCAGTGATATCGGGGGTGTCTATGGCTACACCTTC
. TRBJ2-7 TRBV4-1 . CASSQVGSTYEQYF TGCGCCAGCAGCCAAGTGGGGTCTACCTACGAGCAGTACTTC
. TRBJ1-5 TRBV25-1 . CASSGGGGNQPQHF TGTGCCAGCAGCGGGGGGGGAGGCAATCAGCCCCAGCATTTT
. TRBJ2-1 TRBV27 . CASSSRNGNEQFF TGTGCCAGCAGTTCCCGCAATGGCAATGAGCAGTTCTTC
. TRBJ1-2 TRBV27 . CASSWGHSGHGYTF TGTGCCAGCAGTTGGGGACACTCTGGACATGGCTACACCTTC
TRBD2 TRBJ2-2 TRBV28 . CASSLSSGGKRELFF TGTGCCAGCAGTTTGTCTAGCGGGGGTAAAAGGGAGCTGTTTTTT
. TRBJ2-3 TRBV11-3 . CASSSYPDTQYF TGTGCCAGCAGCTCCTATCCAGATACGCAGTATTTT